Given below is one T cell receptor (beta chain) in context. This sample is drawn from a study of T cells expressing NK-cell markers. Per germline, CDR1 LGHDT and CDR2 YNNKEL (reference sequence). The CDR3 covers 16 residues. TCRdb reprocessed the 5' RACE reads, with one entry per CDR3 protein and no DNA. The sample has 300,000 to 450,000 distinct CDR3 sequences, and its top ten clones hold around 5.2%. Input material: blood T cells: a sorted CD56 or NKG2C T cell subset, CD4+ or CD8+ T cells, or bulk PBMC T cells (not recorded which). This TCR derives from a man aged 18 to 70 in good health. The chain combines TRBV3-1 with TRBJ1-5; lacking DNA, the TRBD1 call made by TCRdb goes unchecked. CDR3 residues: CASSQGLRQINQPQHF.